A selection of T cell receptor beta chains follows, all from one sample in a study of CD4+ T cells in melanoma. TCRdb keeps only in-frame clones here, not all; method: immunoSEQ multiplex PCR. The sample consists of roughly 110,000 clones, around 92% of them appearing once. The specimen was peripheral blood. These receptors were obtained from a human donor with melanoma. CDR3s include the opening cysteine and the closing phenylalanine or tryptophan. A D gene is named only where the DNA matches it firmly. Not all rows give a size; the values are once, few, many and, for expanded clones, a class.

DNA	CDR3	V	J	size	D
TGTGCCACCAGCAGAGAGAGACGGGGGACCACAGATACGCAGTATTTT	CATSRERRGTTDTQYF	TRBV15	TRBJ2-3	-	-
TGTGCCAGCAGCTTCGCCAGGGCACAGTATGGCTACACCTTC	CASSFARAQYGYTF	TRBV7-2	TRBJ1-2	-	-
TGCGCCAGCACCCCAGGGGGACAGGGCCACAATGAGCAGTTCTTC	CASTPGGQGHNEQFF	TRBV5-1	TRBJ2-1	-	TRBD1
TGTGCCAGCAGCGTAGTGGGGACTAGCGATAGTGGGCAGTTCTTC	CASSVVGTSDSGQFF	TRBV9	TRBJ2-1	-	TRBD2
TGTGCCAGCAGTGGAAGAACGGGGCTTCTCTCTGGAAACACCATATATTTT	CASSGRTGLLSGNTIYF	TRBV2	TRBJ1-3	-	-
TGTGCCACCAGCAGAGAACGGGGGGCGTACAATGAGCAGTTCTTC	CATSRERGAYNEQFF	TRBV15	TRBJ2-1	-	-
TGTGCCAGCAGTTTACTAGCGGGGCCTAGCACAGATACGCAGTATTTT	CASSLLAGPSTDTQYF	TRBV7-8	TRBJ2-3	-	TRBD2
TGTGCCAGTACTCATGGGGCAGGCTACGAGCAGTACTTC	CASTHGAGYEQYF	TRBV19	TRBJ2-7	-	-
TGCAGCGTTGAAGATAGGACTAGCGGGACTCAAGAGACCCAGTACTTC	CSVEDRTSGTQETQYF	TRBV29-1	TRBJ2-5	-	TRBD2
TGTGCCAGCTCACCAGGGTTTACTAGCACAGATACGCAGTATTTT	CASSPGFTSTDTQYF	TRBV18	TRBJ2-3	-	-
TGTGCCAGCAGCAGGGAGGACAGGGAGAACACTGAAGCTTTCTTT	CASSREDRENTEAFF	TRBV21-1	TRBJ1-1	-	-
TGTGCCAGCAGCTTTGGGCGGGACCAAGAGACCCAGTACTTC	CASSFGRDQETQYF	TRBV7-2	TRBJ2-5	-	-
TGTGCCAGCAGCTTGCTAGCGGGAGGGCCAGCAGATACGCAGTATTTT	CASSLLAGGPADTQYF	TRBV7-3	TRBJ2-3	-	TRBD2
TGTGCCAGCTCCCTTGCACCCCAAGAGACCCAGTACTTC	CASSLAPQETQYF	TRBV18	TRBJ2-5	-	-
TGTGCCAGCAATTTAGATGGAAACACCGGGGAGCTGTTTTTT	CASNLDGNTGELFF	TRBV6-1	TRBJ2-2	-	-
TGCGCCAGCAGCTCTTCAGGGGACTACGAGCAGTACTTC	CASSSSGDYEQYF	TRBV5-1	TRBJ2-7	-	-
TGCGCCAGCAGCCAGGGACTAGCGGGGGACCAAGAGACCCAGTACTTC	CASSQGLAGDQETQYF	TRBV5-1	TRBJ2-5	once	TRBD2
TGTGCCAGCAGTTACTCGGGGGGGGATCAGCCCCAGCATTTT	CASSYSGGDQPQHF	TRBV6-5	TRBJ1-5	-	-
TGTGCCAGCAGCTCAGCCCAAGAGACCCAGTACTTC	CASSSAQETQYF	TRBV28	TRBJ2-5	-	-
TGTGCCAGCAGTTTCGCCGGGACAGGGGGCTACGAGCAGTACTTC	CASSFAGTGGYEQYF	TRBV7-9	TRBJ2-7	-	TRBD1
TGCGCCGAACCGGTGGCAGATACGCAGTATTTT	CAEPVADTQYF	TRBV4-1	TRBJ2-3	-	-